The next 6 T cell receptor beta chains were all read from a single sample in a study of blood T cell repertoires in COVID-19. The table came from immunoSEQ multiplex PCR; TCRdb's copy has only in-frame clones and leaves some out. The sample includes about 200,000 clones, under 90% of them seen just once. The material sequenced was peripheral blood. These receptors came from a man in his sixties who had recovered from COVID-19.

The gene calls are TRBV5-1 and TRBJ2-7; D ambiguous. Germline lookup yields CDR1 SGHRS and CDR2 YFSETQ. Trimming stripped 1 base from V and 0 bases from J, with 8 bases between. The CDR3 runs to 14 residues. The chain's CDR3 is CASSLRLNSYEQYF. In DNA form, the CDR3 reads TGCGCCAGCAGCTTGAGACTCAACTCCTACGAGCAGTACTTC.

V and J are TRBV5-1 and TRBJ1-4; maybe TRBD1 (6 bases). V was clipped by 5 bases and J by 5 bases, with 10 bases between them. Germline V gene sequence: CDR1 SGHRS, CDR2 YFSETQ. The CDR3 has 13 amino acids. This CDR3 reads CASRDSQNEKLFF. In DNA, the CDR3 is TGCGCCAGCAGGGACAGCCAGAATGAAAAACTGTTTTTT.

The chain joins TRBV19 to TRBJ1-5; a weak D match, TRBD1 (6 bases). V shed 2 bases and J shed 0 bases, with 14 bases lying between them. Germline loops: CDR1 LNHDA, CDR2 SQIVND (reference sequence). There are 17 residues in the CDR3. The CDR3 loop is CASSISPGGNSNQPQHF. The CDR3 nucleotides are TGTGCCAGTAGTATAAGCCCGGGGGGCAATAGCAATCAGCCCCAGCATTTT.

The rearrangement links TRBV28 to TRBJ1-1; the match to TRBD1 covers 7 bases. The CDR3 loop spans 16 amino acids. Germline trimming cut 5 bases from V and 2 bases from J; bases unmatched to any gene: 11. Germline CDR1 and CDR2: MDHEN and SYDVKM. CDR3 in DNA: TGTGCCAGCAGTCCCGACAGGGTTGGGGAAAACACTGAAGCTTTCTTT. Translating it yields CASSPDRVGENTEAFF. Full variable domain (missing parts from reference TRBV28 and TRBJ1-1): DVKVTQSSRYLVKRTGEKVFLECVQDMDHENMFWYRQDPGLGLRLIYFSYDVKMKEKGDIPEGYSVSREKKERFSLILESASTNQTSMYLCASSPDRVGENTEAFFGQGTRLTVV.

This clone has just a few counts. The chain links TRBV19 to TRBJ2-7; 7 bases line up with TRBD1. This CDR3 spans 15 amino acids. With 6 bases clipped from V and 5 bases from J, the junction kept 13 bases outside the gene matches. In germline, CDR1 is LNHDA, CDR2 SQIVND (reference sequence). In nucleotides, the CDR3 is TGTGCCAGTAGGCCACAGGGGCATCTGGCTAACGAGCAGTACTTC. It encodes CASRPQGHLANEQYF.

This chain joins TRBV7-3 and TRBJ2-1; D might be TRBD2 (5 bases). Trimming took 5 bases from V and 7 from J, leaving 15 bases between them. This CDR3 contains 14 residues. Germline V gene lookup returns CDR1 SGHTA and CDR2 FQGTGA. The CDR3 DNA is TGTGCCAGCAGCCGGACTTCTCCCACGAATGAGCAGTTCTTC. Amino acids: CASSRTSPTNEQFF.